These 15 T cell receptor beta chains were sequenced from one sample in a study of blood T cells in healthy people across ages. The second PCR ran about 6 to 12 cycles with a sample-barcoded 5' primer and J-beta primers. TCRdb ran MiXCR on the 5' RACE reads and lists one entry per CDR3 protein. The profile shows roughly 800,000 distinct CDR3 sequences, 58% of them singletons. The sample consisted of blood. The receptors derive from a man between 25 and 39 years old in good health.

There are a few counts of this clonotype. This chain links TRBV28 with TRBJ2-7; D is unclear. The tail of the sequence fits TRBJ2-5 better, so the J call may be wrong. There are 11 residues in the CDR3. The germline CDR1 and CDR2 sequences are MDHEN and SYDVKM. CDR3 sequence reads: CASSLSRTQYF. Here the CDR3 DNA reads TGTGCCAGCAGTTTATCCCGGACCCAGTACTTC.

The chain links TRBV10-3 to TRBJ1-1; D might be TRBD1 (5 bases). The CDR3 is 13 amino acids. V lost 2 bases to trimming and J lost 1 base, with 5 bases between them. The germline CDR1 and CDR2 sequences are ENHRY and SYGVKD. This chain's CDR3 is CAISETGNTEAFF. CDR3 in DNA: TGTGCCATCAGTGAGACAGGGAACACTGAAGCTTTCTTT.

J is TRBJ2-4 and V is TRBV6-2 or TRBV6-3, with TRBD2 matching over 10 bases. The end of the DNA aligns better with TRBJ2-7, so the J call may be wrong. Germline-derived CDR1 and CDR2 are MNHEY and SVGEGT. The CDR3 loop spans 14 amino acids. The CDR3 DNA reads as TGTGCCAGCAGTTTACTAGCGGGACTGAACGAGCAGTACTTC. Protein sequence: CASSLLAGLNEQYF.

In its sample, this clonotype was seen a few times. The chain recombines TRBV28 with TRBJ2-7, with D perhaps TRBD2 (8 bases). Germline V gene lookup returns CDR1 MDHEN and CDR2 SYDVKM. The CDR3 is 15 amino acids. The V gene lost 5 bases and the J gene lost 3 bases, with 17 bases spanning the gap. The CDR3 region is CASSAGGQTIYEQYF. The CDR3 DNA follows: TGTGCCAGCAGTGCGGGGGGACAGACCATCTACGAGCAGTACTTC.

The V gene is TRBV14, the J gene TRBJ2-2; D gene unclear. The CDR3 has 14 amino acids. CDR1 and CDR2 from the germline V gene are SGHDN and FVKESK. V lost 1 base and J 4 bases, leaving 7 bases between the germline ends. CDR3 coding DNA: TGTGCCAGCAGCCAAGGACTTACCACCGGGGAGCTGTTTTTT. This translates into CASSQGLTTGELFF.

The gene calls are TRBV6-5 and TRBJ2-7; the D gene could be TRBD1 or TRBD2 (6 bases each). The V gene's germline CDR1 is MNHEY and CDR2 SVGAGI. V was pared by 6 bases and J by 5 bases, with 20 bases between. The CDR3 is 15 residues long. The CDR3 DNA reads TGTGCCAGCAGGAGCGGAGGGGGATGGTCAAACGAGCAGTACTTC. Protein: CASRSGGGWSNEQYF.

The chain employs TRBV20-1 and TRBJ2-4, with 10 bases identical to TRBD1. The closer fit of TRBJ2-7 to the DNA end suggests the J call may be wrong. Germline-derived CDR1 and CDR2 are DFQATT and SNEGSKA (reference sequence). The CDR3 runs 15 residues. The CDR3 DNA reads TGCAGTGCTAGAGGCGGGGACAGGGGAGTTTACGAGCAGTACTTC. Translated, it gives CSARGGDRGVYEQYF.

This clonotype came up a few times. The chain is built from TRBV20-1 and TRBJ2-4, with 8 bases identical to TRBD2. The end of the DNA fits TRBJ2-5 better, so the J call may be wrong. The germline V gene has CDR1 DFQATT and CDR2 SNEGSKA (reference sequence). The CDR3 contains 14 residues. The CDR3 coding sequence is TGCAGTGCTCATCCAAGCGGGAGTAAAGAGACCCAGTACTTC. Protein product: CSAHPSGSKETQYF.

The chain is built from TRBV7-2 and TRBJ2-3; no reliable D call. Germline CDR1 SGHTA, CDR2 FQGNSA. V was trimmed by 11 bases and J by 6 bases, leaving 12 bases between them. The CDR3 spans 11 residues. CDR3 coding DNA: TGTGCCGGCACCCGCGTCGATACGCAGTATTTT. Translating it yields CAGTRVDTQYF.

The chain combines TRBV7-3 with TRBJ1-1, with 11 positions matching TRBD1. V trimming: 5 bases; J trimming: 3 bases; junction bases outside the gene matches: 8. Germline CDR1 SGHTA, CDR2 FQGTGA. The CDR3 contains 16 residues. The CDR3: CASSRLDRGHDTEAFF. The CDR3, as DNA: TGTGCCAGCAGCCGATTGGACAGGGGGCATGACACTGAAGCTTTCTTT. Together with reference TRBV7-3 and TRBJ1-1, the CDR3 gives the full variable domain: GAGVSQTPSNKVTEKGKYVELRCDPISGHTALYWYRQSLGQGPEFLIYFQGTGAADDSGLPNDRFFAVRPEGSVSTLKIQRTERGDSAVYLCASSRLDRGHDTEAFFGQGTRLTVV.

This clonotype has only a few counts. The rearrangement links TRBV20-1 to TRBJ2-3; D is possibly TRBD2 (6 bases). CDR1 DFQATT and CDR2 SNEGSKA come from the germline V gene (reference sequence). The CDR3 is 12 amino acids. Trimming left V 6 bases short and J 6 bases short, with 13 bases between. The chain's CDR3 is CSAGPSEDTQYF. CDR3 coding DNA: TGCAGTGCGGGCCCTAGCGAGGATACGCAGTATTTT.

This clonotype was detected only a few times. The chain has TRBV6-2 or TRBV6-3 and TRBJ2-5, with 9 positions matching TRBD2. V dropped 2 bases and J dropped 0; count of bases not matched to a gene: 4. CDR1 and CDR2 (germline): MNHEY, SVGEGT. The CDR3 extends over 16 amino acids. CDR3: CASSYSRTSDQETQYF. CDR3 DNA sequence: TGTGCCAGCAGTTACAGTCGGACTAGCGACCAAGAGACCCAGTACTTC.

CDR3: CASSFLAGGGEQYF. CDR3 bases: TGTGCCAGCAGTTTCTTAGCGGGAGGAGGCGAGCAGTACTTC. V usage is TRBV12-3 or TRBV12-4 and J usage is TRBJ2-7; 10 bases are shared with TRBD2. This CDR3 has 14 amino acids. V dropped 3 bases and J dropped 6; count of bases not matched to a gene: 5.

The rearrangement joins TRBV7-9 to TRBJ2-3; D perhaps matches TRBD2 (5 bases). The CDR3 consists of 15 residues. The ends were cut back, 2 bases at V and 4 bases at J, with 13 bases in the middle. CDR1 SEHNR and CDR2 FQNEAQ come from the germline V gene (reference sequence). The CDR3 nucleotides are TGTGCCAGCAGCTTACTAGCATTGTCCGCAGATACGCAGTATTTT. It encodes CASSLLALSADTQYF.

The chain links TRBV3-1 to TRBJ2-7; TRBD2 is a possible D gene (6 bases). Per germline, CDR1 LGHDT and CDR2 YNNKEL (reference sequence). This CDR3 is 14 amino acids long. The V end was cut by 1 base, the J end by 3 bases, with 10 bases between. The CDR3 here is CASSQGLVIYEQYF. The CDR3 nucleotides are TGTGCCAGCAGCCAAGGACTAGTGATCTACGAGCAGTACTTC.